A single sample is the source of the 23 T cell receptor beta chains below, sequenced in a study of breast tumors, draining lymph nodes, adjacent tissues. Axillary draining lymph nodes of breast cancer patients supplied the node samples. One entry per CDR3 protein results from TCRdb running MiXCR on the multiplex PCR reads. Seen here are some 230,000 distinct CDR3 sequences, less than 40% observed once, and the top ten hold approximately 3.7%. The specimen was axillary lymph node tissue. The receptors come from a female donor with breast cancer. Some clones in this sample may be carry-over from other donors' samples.

This clonotype was found many times. The genes are TRBV15 and TRBJ2-7, with 9 bases that match TRBD1. Trimming removed 0 bases from V and 5 bases from J; junction bases left unmatched: 5. Per the germline V gene, CDR1 is LNHNV and CDR2 is YYDKDF (reference sequence). The CDR3 length is 15 residues. CDR3 in DNA: TGTGCCACCAGCAGAGATGGGGGACAGGGTGACGAGCAGTACTTC. Residues: CATSRDGGQGDEQYF.

This clonotype was recorded many times. The rearrangement joins TRBV2 to TRBJ2-5, with D maybe TRBD2 (6 bases). The germline V gene has CDR1 SNHLY and CDR2 FYNNEI. This CDR3 spans 14 amino acids. V was shortened by 7 bases and J by 1 base, with 13 bases between the two germline ends. The CDR3 is CASKKRAIQETQYF. CDR3 DNA: TGTGCCAGCAAAAAGCGGGCGATCCAAGAGACCCAGTACTTC.

The V gene is TRBV5-1, the J gene TRBJ2-1; D not certain. From germline, CDR1 is SGHRS and CDR2 YFSETQ. The CDR3 is made up of 15 amino acids. Trimming removed 5 bases at V and 4 bases at J, with 16 bases between. The CDR3 protein is CASSSDFIFYNEQFF. The CDR3 nucleotides read TGCGCCAGCAGTTCAGACTTCATTTTTTACAATGAGCAGTTCTTC.

The chain carries TRBV15 and TRBJ2-7; 14 bases align to TRBD2. The germline V gene has CDR1 LNHNV and CDR2 YYDKDF (reference sequence). CDR3 length: 15 residues. V shed 10 bases and J 1 base; nucleotides not matched to a gene: 6. Here the CDR3 DNA reads TGTGCCAGCAAGGGACTAGCGGGGGTTTCCTACGAGCAGTACTTC. Protein product: CASKGLAGVSYEQYF.

This clonotype was observed many times. V gene TRBV3-1 combines with J gene TRBJ1-2, with TRBD1 matching 9 bases. J lost 6 bases, V lost 2 bases, and 1 base had no gene match. Germline CDR1 and CDR2: LGHDT and YNNKEL (reference sequence). There are 13 residues in the CDR3. The CDR3 reads CASSQRTGDGYTF. DNA for the CDR3: TGTGCCAGCAGCCAACGGACAGGGGATGGCTACACCTTC.

The rearrangement joins TRBV6-5 to TRBJ2-1; 9 bases map to TRBD1. Unmatched junction bases numbered 8, after V lost 5 bases and J lost 0 bases. The CDR3 consists of 17 residues. The germline gives CDR1 MNHEY, CDR2 SVGAGI. The CDR3 nucleotides are TGTGCCAGCAGTAGATCCGGGACAGGGAGCTCCTACAATGAGCAGTTCTTC. It is translated as CASSRSGTGSSYNEQFF.

The chain has TRBV6-7 and TRBJ2-5; D may match TRBD1 or TRBD2 (7 bases each). TRBV6-7 is an ORF, with its function uncertain. The length of the CDR3 is 15 residues. The V and J ends lost 9 bases and 4 bases respectively, with 21 bases between them. CDR3 coding DNA: TGTGCCAGGGGAGCTGGGGTCAGGGGGGGAGAGACCCAGTACTTC. It specifies CARGAGVRGGETQYF.

This clonotype was counted ten times or more. The V and J genes are TRBV5-1 and TRBJ2-7; tentative D call: TRBD1 (7 bases). Germline V gene lookup returns CDR1 SGHRS and CDR2 YFSETQ. With 1 base removed from V and 0 bases from J, the gap between germline ends came to 11 bases. There are 15 residues in the CDR3. The CDR3 nucleotides read TGCGCCAGCAGCTTGTCAGGGGGGATCTCCTACGAGCAGTACTTC. The encoded protein is CASSLSGGISYEQYF.

The J gene is TRBJ2-3, the V gene TRBV5-4, with 9 bases aligning to TRBD2. Germline loops: CDR1 SGHNT, CDR2 YYREEE (reference sequence). The CDR3 runs 16 residues. V was pared by 2 bases and J by 0 bases, with 4 bases of the junction left unmatched. The CDR3 coding sequence is TGTGCCAGCAGCTTAGGGGCGGGGGGGAGCACAGATACGCAGTATTTT. Protein product: CASSLGAGGSTDTQYF.

The V and J genes are TRBV11-1 and TRBJ2-7, with D possibly matching TRBD2 (5 bases). The CDR3 runs to 16 residues. The germline V and J ends were trimmed by 5 bases and 0 bases, with 17 bases remaining between them. Germline values: CDR1 SGHAT, CDR2 FQDESV (reference sequence). In nucleotides, the CDR3 is TGTGCCAGCAGCCCGTCCAATAGCGCACGCTCCTACGAGCAGTACTTC. Translation gives CASSPSNSARSYEQYF. The complete variable domain, with remaining parts taken from reference TRBV11-1 and TRBJ2-7, reads EAEVAQSPRYKITEKSQAVAFWCDPISGHATLYWYRQILGQGPELLVQFQDESVVDDSQLPKDRFSAERLKGVDSTLKIQPAELGDSAMYLCASSPSNSARSYEQYFGPGTRLTVT.

The table lists this clonotype with many counts. The chain is built from TRBV5-5 and TRBJ2-2; D perhaps matches TRBD2 (6 bases). This CDR3 comprises 16 residues. The V end was cut by 0 bases, the J end by 0 bases, with 9 bases between. CDR1 is SGHKS, CDR2 YYEKEE, per germline (reference sequence). The CDR3 DNA reads TGTGCCAGCAGCTTGGAGTCGGGGGCGAACACCGGGGAGCTGTTTTTT. It encodes CASSLESGANTGELFF.

This clonotype came up a few times. A much larger clone lies one base from this, so it may be a read error. This chain connects TRBV20-1 to TRBJ2-1; perhaps TRBD1 as D (6 bases). The length of the CDR3 is 14 residues. CDR1 is DFQATT, CDR2 SNEGSKA, per germline (reference sequence). The CDR3 protein is CSASPGVPYTEQFF. CDR3 nucleotide sequence: TGCAGTGCTAGTCCAGGGGTGCCCTACACTGAGCAGTTCTTC.

The rearrangement joins TRBV20-1 to TRBJ2-3; 8 bases are a match to TRBD1. The V gene end was trimmed by 7 bases and the J gene end by 6 bases; junction bases not matched to a gene: 6. Germline CDR1 reads DFQATT; CDR2 reads SNEGSKA (reference sequence). The length of the CDR3 is 12 residues. CDR3 nucleotide sequence: TGCAGTGTTACCCAGGGGGCGGATACGCAGTATTTT. Translation: CSVTQGADTQYF.

This clonotype was found many times. The V gene is TRBV5-1, the J gene TRBJ1-3; no reliable D call. CDR3 length: 14 residues. Per germline, CDR1 SGHRS and CDR2 YFSETQ. V gave up 4 bases and J gave up 4 bases, with 12 bases separating them. The CDR3 nucleotides are TGCGCCAGCAGCCCGACGACTTCGGGAAACACCATATATTTT. Translating gives CASSPTTSGNTIYF.

Ten or more counts support this clonotype. The chain joins TRBV27 to TRBJ2-5, with D perhaps TRBD2 (7 bases). The V and J ends lost 5 bases and 1 base respectively, with 17 bases between them. The CDR3 runs to 16 residues. CDR1 is MNHEY, CDR2 SMNVEV, per germline (reference sequence). CDR3 in DNA: TGTGCCAGCAGTCCCCGCGGAAGGGGGGGCCAAGAGACCCAGTACTTC. As protein: CASSPRGRGGQETQYF.

The gene calls are TRBV7-3 and TRBJ2-5; D is possibly TRBD2 (5 bases). The CDR3 is 15 amino acids. CDR1 and CDR2 (germline): SGHTA, FQGTGA. Trimming took off 2 bases at V and 3 bases at J, with 13 bases between the two ends. The CDR3 loop is CASSLGSAVEETQYF. DNA of the CDR3: TGTGCCAGCAGCTTAGGATCAGCGGTAGAAGAGACCCAGTACTTC. Looking up the rest from reference TRBV7-3 and TRBJ2-5 gives the full variable domain: GAGVSQTPSNKVTEKGKYVELRCDPISGHTALYWYRQSLGQGPEFLIYFQGTGAADDSGLPNDRFFAVRPEGSVSTLKIQRTERGDSAVYLCASSLGSAVEETQYFGPGTRLLVL.

The chain joins TRBV10-3 to TRBJ2-5; TRBD2 agrees at 7 bases. V was clipped by 6 bases and J by 6 bases; unmatched bases: 25. The CDR3 length is 19 residues. Germline V CDR1 and CDR2: ENHRY, SYGVKD. CDR3 in amino acids: CAIRGSQVGSSGQGKTQYF. The CDR3 DNA is TGTGCCATCAGGGGCAGCCAAGTGGGGAGTAGCGGGCAAGGAAAGACCCAGTACTTC.

This clonotype was seen only a few times. The V gene is TRBV7-8, the J gene TRBJ2-5; TRBD2 agrees at 13 bases. The J segment lost 3 bases and the V segment lost 5 bases, leaving 9 bases of the junction unmatched. CDR1 and CDR2 (germline): SGHVS, FQNEAQ. This CDR3 has 17 residues. CDR3 bases: TGTGCCAGCAGCAAACTAGCGGGGGGGCCGTTGGAAGAGACCCAGTACTTC. Encoded protein: CASSKLAGGPLEETQYF.

The chain links TRBV18 to TRBJ2-7; 8 positions match TRBD1. V lost 3 bases, J lost 2 bases, and 9 bases stayed unmatched. Germline CDR1 KGHSH, CDR2 LQKENI. This CDR3 region has 16 residues. CDR3 DNA sequence: TGTGCCAGCTCACCGGGATCGACAGGGGTTACCTACGAGCAGTACTTC. Its translation is CASSPGSTGVTYEQYF.

For this clonotype: A clone one base away is much larger, so this may be a read error. As the CDR3 is not closed by the conserved phenylalanine or tryptophan, this likely results from a read error. The limits of the CDR3 on the DNA are not certain, so only TCRdb's listed CDR3 is given. The chain joins TRBV7-2 to TRBJ1-2; the table's D call of TRBD1 was not tested on the DNA. Per the germline V gene, CDR1 is SGHTA and CDR2 is FQGNSA. The CDR3 totals 15 residues, both ends included. CDR3 amino acids: CASSFRLTGDYGYPL.

This clonotype was picked up many times. The chain has TRBV20-1 and TRBJ2-2; TRBD1 matches 7 bases. Looked up from germline, CDR1 is DFQATT and CDR2 is SNEGSKA (reference sequence). This CDR3 has 16 residues. V trimming: 2 bases; J trimming: 5 bases; junction bases outside the gene matches: 11. The CDR3 sequence is CSARRRATGRTGELFF. CDR3 nucleotide sequence: TGCAGTGCTAGACGACGGGCGACAGGGCGGACCGGGGAGCTGTTTTTT.

The chain couples TRBV20-1 to TRBJ1-4; D is undetermined. The germline V gene encodes CDR1 DFQATT and CDR2 SNEGSKA (reference sequence). Deletions cut 1 base from V and 7 bases from J, with 16 bases between. The CDR3 consists of 15 residues. CDR3 DNA sequence: TGCAGTGCTAGAGGCCAACAAGGGAGGTCTGAAAAACTGTTTTTT. Translated: CSARGQQGRSEKLFF.

The chain joins TRBV14 to TRBJ2-1, with D perhaps matching TRBD2 (5 bases). CDR1 and CDR2 (germline): SGHDN, FVKESK. V dropped 4 bases and J dropped 8 bases, with 18 bases sitting between them. This CDR3 is 15 amino acids long. The CDR3 DNA reads as TGTGCCAGCAGCCGAGATCTACGGGGTCTGGATGAGCAGTTCTTC. Encoded protein: CASSRDLRGLDEQFF.